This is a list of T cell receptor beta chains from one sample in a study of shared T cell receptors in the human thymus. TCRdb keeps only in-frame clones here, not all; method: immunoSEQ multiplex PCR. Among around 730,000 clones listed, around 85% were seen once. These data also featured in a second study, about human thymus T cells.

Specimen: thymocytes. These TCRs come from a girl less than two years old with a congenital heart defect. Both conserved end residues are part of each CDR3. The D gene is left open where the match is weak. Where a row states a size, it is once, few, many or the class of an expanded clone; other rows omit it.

CDR3 DNA: TGTGCCAGCAGCGTATTAGCGGGGGGAGGGGATACGCAGTATTTT
CDR3 protein: CASSVLAGGGDTQYF
clone size: NA
J gene: TRBJ2-3
V gene: TRBV9
D gene: TRBD2

CDR3 DNA: TGTGCCAGCAGTTTATACCAGTCCCCCTTGTTGGAGCAGTACTTC
CDR3 protein: CASSLYQSPLLEQYF
clone size: NA
J gene: TRBJ2-7
V gene: TRBV28
D gene: NA

CDR3 DNA: TGTGCCAGTAGTATCCGTGGGTCGGGACAGCAGAACACTGAAGCTTTCTTT
CDR3 protein: CASSIRGSGQQNTEAFF
clone size: NA
J gene: TRBJ1-1
V gene: TRBV19
D gene: TRBD1

CDR3 DNA: TGTGCCAGCAGCCCCCTGTTTGACGAGCAGTACTTC
CDR3 protein: CASSPLFDEQYF
clone size: NA
J gene: TRBJ2-7
V gene: TRBV7-2
D gene: NA

CDR3 DNA: TGTGCCAGCAGTCCGGGGGGGCGCACAGATACGCAGTATTTT
CDR3 protein: CASSPGGRTDTQYF
clone size: NA
J gene: TRBJ2-3
V gene: TRBV25-1
D gene: TRBD2

CDR3 DNA: TGTGCCAGCAGTAAGGAGAGGAGTGGGACAGGGGGTTACGAGCAGTACTTC
CDR3 protein: CASSKERSGTGGYEQYF
clone size: NA
J gene: TRBJ2-7
V gene: TRBV28
D gene: TRBD1

CDR3 DNA: TGTGCCAGCAGCGCGGGACTATCCTACAATGAGCAGTTCTTC
CDR3 protein: CASSAGLSYNEQFF
clone size: NA
J gene: TRBJ2-1
V gene: TRBV28
D gene: TRBD2

CDR3 DNA: TGTGCCAGCAGTCCAGGGTCGGGCGAGCAGTACTTC
CDR3 protein: CASSPGSGEQYF
clone size: NA
J gene: TRBJ2-7
V gene: TRBV2
D gene: NA

CDR3 DNA: TGTGCCAGCACCCGCCGGGGGAACTATGGCTACACCTTC
CDR3 protein: CASTRRGNYGYTF
clone size: NA
J gene: TRBJ1-2
V gene: TRBV6-5
D gene: NA

CDR3 DNA: TGTGCCAGCAGCCCCAGGCCGGCCAATGAGCAGTTCTTC
CDR3 protein: CASSPRPANEQFF
clone size: NA
J gene: TRBJ2-1
V gene: TRBV9
D gene: NA

CDR3 DNA: TGCGCCAGCAGCCAAGGGGCCGGACGAGGGCCACATAATTCCCCCCTCCACTTT
CDR3 protein: CASSQGAGRGPHNSPLHF
clone size: NA
J gene: TRBJ1-6
V gene: TRBV4-3
D gene: NA

CDR3 DNA: TGTGCCAGCACTCACAGGAAGCCCCAGCATTTT
CDR3 protein: CASTHRKPQHF
clone size: once
J gene: TRBJ1-5
V gene: TRBV25-1
D gene: NA

CDR3 DNA: TGTGCCAGTTGGTCTCGTCAGATGAACACTGAAGCTTTCTTT
CDR3 protein: CASWSRQMNTEAFF
clone size: NA
J gene: TRBJ1-1
V gene: TRBV2
D gene: NA

CDR3 DNA: TGTGCCAGTAGAGCCGGGACTCGTAACACCGGGGAGCTGTTTTTT
CDR3 protein: CASRAGTRNTGELFF
clone size: once
J gene: TRBJ2-2
V gene: TRBV19
D gene: NA

CDR3 DNA: TGTGCCAGCAGCTTCTGGACAGGAGCGAACACTGAAGCTTTCTTT
CDR3 protein: CASSFWTGANTEAFF
clone size: NA
J gene: TRBJ1-1
V gene: TRBV14
D gene: TRBD1

CDR3 DNA: TGTGCCATCAGTGAGTCTCCGGGACAGGGGAGAACTGAAGCTGGCTACACCTTC
CDR3 protein: CAISESPGQGRTEAGYTF
clone size: once
J gene: TRBJ1-2
V gene: TRBV10-3
D gene: TRBD1

CDR3 DNA: TGTGCCAGCAGCTGGGGAGGCCGGGGTGCAACCTACGAGCAGTACTTC
CDR3 protein: CASSWGGRGATYEQYF
clone size: NA
J gene: TRBJ2-7
V gene: TRBV5-6
D gene: NA

CDR3 DNA: TGTGCCAGCAGTTACTCGAGGGACAGAAAACGGCCCCAGCATTTT
CDR3 protein: CASSYSRDRKRPQHF
clone size: NA
J gene: TRBJ1-5
V gene: TRBV6-5
D gene: TRBD1

CDR3 DNA: TGTGCCAGCAGCAGAGGACAGGGGAGCTATGGCTACACCTTC
CDR3 protein: CASSRGQGSYGYTF
clone size: NA
J gene: TRBJ1-2
V gene: TRBV13
D gene: TRBD1

CDR3 DNA: TGTGCCAGCGGACCCAAGACAGGGATGAACACTGAAGCTTTCTTT
CDR3 protein: CASGPKTGMNTEAFF
clone size: NA
J gene: TRBJ1-1
V gene: TRBV9
D gene: TRBD1

CDR3 DNA: TGCAGCGTTGGAGGGGACAGGGCGTCCGGGGAGCTGTTTTTT
CDR3 protein: CSVGGDRASGELFF
clone size: NA
J gene: TRBJ2-2
V gene: TRBV29-1
D gene: TRBD1

CDR3 DNA: TGTGCTAGTGGGGAGGGAGTCTACGAGCAGTACTTC
CDR3 protein: CASGEGVYEQYF
clone size: NA
J gene: TRBJ2-7
V gene: TRBV12-5
D gene: NA

CDR3 DNA: TGTGCCACCGCCAAAATGCCAGGGGTGGGGGAGACCCAGTACTTC
CDR3 protein: CATAKMPGVGETQYF
clone size: few
J gene: TRBJ2-5
V gene: TRBV6-1
D gene: NA

CDR3 DNA: TGTGCCAGCAGCACAGCCAGGGCCTATGGCTACACCTTC
CDR3 protein: CASSTARAYGYTF
clone size: NA
J gene: TRBJ1-2
V gene: TRBV7-4
D gene: NA